A single sample gave rise to the 14 T cell receptor beta chains below, sequenced in a study of CD4 T cells in relation to SARS-CoV-2 and coronaviruses. The assay was immunoSEQ multiplex PCR, and TCRdb's table has in-frame clones only and misses some. The data show about 19,000 clones, roughly 77% seen once. For these receptors, no antigen is known. The unexposed donors gave CD4+ T cells in about 2011-2018, prior to COVID-19. The cells were cultured for under twelve days before CD4+ T cells were isolated. Sequenced sample: CD4+ T cells from PBMCs, cultured in vitro. The receptor source for this set is a human donor in good health.

V and J are TRBV9 and TRBJ1-6; the match to TRBD1 covers 8 bases. This CDR3 is built from 15 residues. The germline V gene has CDR1 SGDLS and CDR2 YYNGEE. The J segment lost 9 bases and the V segment lost 3 bases, leaving 8 bases of the junction unmatched. The CDR3 nucleotides are TGTGCCAGCAGCGCCCGCGACAGGGGCGGTTCACCCCTCCACTTT. This gives the protein CASSARDRGGSPLHF.

This chain connects TRBV27 to TRBJ2-7; D is unclear. Germline values: CDR1 MNHEY, CDR2 SMNVEV (reference sequence). The germline V and J ends were trimmed by 8 bases and 2 bases, with 19 bases remaining between them. This CDR3 spans 15 amino acids. CDR3 sequence: CASGSETSFTYEQYF. The CDR3 DNA reads as TGTGCCAGCGGATCCGAGACCAGTTTCACCTACGAGCAGTACTTC.

This chain links TRBV18 with TRBJ2-7, with 13 bases lining up with TRBD2. Germline CDR1 KGHSH, CDR2 LQKENI. V shed 3 bases, J shed 5 bases, and the junction held 7 bases outside the gene matches. CDR3 length: 16 residues. CDR3 residues: CASSPTGTSGTHEQYF. In DNA, the CDR3 is TGTGCCAGCTCACCTACCGGGACTAGCGGGACCCACGAGCAGTACTTC.

The rearrangement joins TRBV6-5 to TRBJ1-2; weak D call: TRBD1 (5 bases). This CDR3 comprises 13 residues. The ends were cut back, 8 bases at V and 3 bases at J, with 13 bases in the middle. CDR1 and CDR2 (germline): MNHEY, SVGAGI. The CDR3 region is CASRLSTDYGYTF. In DNA, the CDR3 is TGTGCCAGCCGGCTCTCGACAGACTATGGCTACACCTTC.

V and J are TRBV4-1 and TRBJ1-1, with 7 bases identical to TRBD1. CDR3 length: 15 residues. J was trimmed by 1 base and V by 4 bases; bases with no gene match: 6. In germline, CDR1 is MGHRA, CDR2 YSYEKL. Here the CDR3 DNA reads TGCGCCAGCAGCCCCCTGGACAGGACGAACACTGAAGCTTTCTTT. Protein sequence: CASSPLDRTNTEAFF.

This chain links TRBV7-3 with TRBJ2-2; TRBD2 aligns across 7 bases. Germline-derived CDR1 and CDR2 are SGHTA and FQGTGA. The length of the CDR3 is 16 residues. The ends lost 5 bases at V and 2 bases at J; junction bases unmatched: 8. The CDR3 region has the DNA TGTGCCAGCAGCCCCGCCCCGGGACTAAACACCGGGGAGCTGTTTTTT. This encodes CASSPAPGLNTGELFF.

The rearrangement joins TRBV24-1 to TRBJ2-2, with 10 bases that match TRBD1. V lost 3 bases and J lost 3; bases outside the gene matches: 3. Germline CDR1 is KGHDR and CDR2 is SFDVKD. This CDR3 contains 16 residues. CDR3 in DNA: TGTGCCACCAGTGATCCCGGGACAGGGGACACCGGGGAGCTGTTTTTT. Protein: CATSDPGTGDTGELFF.

This chain connects TRBV3-1 (or the pseudogene TRBV3-2) to TRBJ2-2, with D tentatively TRBD1 (5 bases). The CDR3 totals 15 residues. Trimming removed 7 bases at V and 2 bases at J, with 14 bases between. Germline loops: CDR1 LGHDT, CDR2 YNNKEL (reference sequence). CDR3: CASTQGITNTGELFF. As DNA, the CDR3 is TGTGCCAGCACCCAGGGAATTACCAACACCGGGGAGCTGTTTTTT.

The CDR3 spells CASSPDRDSVPYEQYF. The CDR3 bases are TGCGCCAGCAGCCCAGACCGGGACTCGGTGCCCTACGAGCAGTACTTC. This chain links TRBV4-1 with TRBJ2-7; maybe TRBD2 (6 bases). The CDR3 is made up of 16 amino acids. Germline assignment: CDR1 MGHRA and CDR2 YSYEKL. V gave up 4 bases and J gave up 2 bases, with 18 bases separating them.

The sample holds one count of this clone. V usage is TRBV5-1 and J usage is TRBJ1-6, with D possibly TRBD1 on 6 matching bases. V was pared by 4 bases and J by 6 bases, with 11 bases between. Germline V lookup: CDR1 SGHRS, CDR2 YFSETQ. The CDR3 totals 14 residues. CDR3 amino acids: CASSDRQANSPLHF. The CDR3, as DNA: TGCGCCAGCAGCGACAGACAGGCTAATTCACCCCTCCACTTT.

This chain uses TRBV25-1 with TRBJ2-1; possibly TRBD1 for D (5 bases). CDR1 is MGHDK, CDR2 SYGVNS, per germline. The CDR3 spans 13 residues. V lost 5 bases, J lost 15 bases, and 20 bases lay in between. CDR3 coding DNA: TGTGCCAGCAGTCCGCCCTCTCGCAGGGCCGTGTTCTTC. Its protein product is CASSPPSRRAVFF.

The chain joins TRBV9 to TRBJ1-3, with D hard to call. In germline, CDR1 is SGDLS, CDR2 YYNGEE. This CDR3 has 15 amino acids. V lost 0 bases and J 6 bases, leaving 13 bases between the germline ends. For the CDR3, the DNA is TGTGCCAGCAGCGTAGGCATTGCTCTAGAAAACACCATATATTTT. The encoded protein is CASSVGIALENTIYF.

The V call is TRBV15, the J call TRBJ2-3; 11 nucleotides align to TRBD2. Germline V lookup: CDR1 LNHNV, CDR2 YYDKDF (reference sequence). V trimming: 5 bases; J trimming: 2 bases; junction bases outside the gene matches: 3. The CDR3 totals 15 residues. The CDR3 DNA is TGTGCCACCAGCGGGACTAGCGGAGACACAGATACGCAGTATTTT. Amino acids: CATSGTSGDTDTQYF.

This chain links TRBV9 with TRBJ2-7, with D possibly matching TRBD1 (6 bases). Per germline, CDR1 SGDLS and CDR2 YYNGEE. V lost 1 base and J lost 6, with 11 bases in between. This CDR3 is 13 amino acids long. CDR3 coding DNA: TGTGCCAGCAGCGTAAAACAGGGTGCCGAGCAGTACTTC. It is translated as CASSVKQGAEQYF.